The 15 T cell receptor beta chains given below trace back to one sample, sequenced in a study of blood T cells in healthy people across ages. A sample-barcoded 5' primer and a J-beta primer mix were used in a second PCR of roughly 6 to 12 cycles. MiXCR, applied by TCRdb to the 5' RACE reads, yields one record per CDR3 protein. Among more than 700,000 distinct CDR3 sequences listed, approximately 53% were seen once. Sequenced sample: blood. Every receptor here comes from a man of 80 years or more in good health.

This clonotype has just one count. The DNA for the CDR3 is TGTGCCAGCAGCCTAGCGCTGCGAAATCAGCCCCAGCATTTT. Amino acids: CASSLALRNQPQHF. This sequence joins TRBV12-3 or TRBV12-4 and TRBJ1-5; D remains ambiguous. The V end lost 6 bases, the J end lost 4 bases, and 13 bases lay between the germline ends. The CDR3 runs 14 residues.

The chain joins TRBV2 to TRBJ2-5; 11 bases fit TRBD2. The CDR3 extends over 12 amino acids. V was clipped by 10 bases and J by 11 bases; unmatched bases: 9. Germline V gene sequence: CDR1 SNHLY, CDR2 FYNNEI. The CDR3 loop is CANSGRVGEQYF. The CDR3 DNA reads TGTGCCAATAGCGGGAGGGTCGGGGAGCAGTACTTC.

The V call is TRBV6-1, the J call TRBJ1-2; maybe TRBD1 (5 bases). Trimming stripped 7 bases from V and 4 bases from J, with 13 bases between. Germline CDR1 is MNHNS and CDR2 is SASEGT. This CDR3 comprises 13 residues. As DNA, the CDR3 is TGTGCCAGCAACCGGCAGGGTCCCTATGGCTACACCTTC. Amino acid sequence: CASNRQGPYGYTF.

The chain joins TRBV24-1 to TRBJ2-3, with a tentative D call TRBD1 (8 bases). CDR1 and CDR2 from the germline V gene are KGHDR and SFDVKD. CDR3 length: 17 residues. With 4 bases removed from V and 6 bases from J, the gap between germline ends came to 22 bases. The CDR3 nucleotides read TGTGCCACCAGTGACCTCGGACAGGGAGGGGTCTTGGATACGCAGTATTTT. This codes for CATSDLGQGGVLDTQYF.

This clonotype turned up a few times. V is TRBV6-2 or TRBV6-3 and J is TRBJ2-3; TRBD2 matches 10 bases. There are 17 residues in the CDR3. V lost 6 bases to trimming and J lost 2 bases; unmatched junction nucleotides: 11. The germline V gene encodes CDR1 MNHEY and CDR2 SVGEGT. CDR3: CASSVDGTSVLTDTQYF. DNA for the CDR3: TGTGCCAGCAGCGTCGATGGGACTAGCGTCCTCACAGATACGCAGTATTTT.

This clonotype was observed a few times. This rearrangement joins TRBV20-1 to TRBJ2-1, with 9 bases aligning to TRBD2. CDR1 and CDR2 from the germline V gene are DFQATT and SNEGSKA (reference sequence). This CDR3 is built from 15 residues. The trim removed 5 bases at V and 8 bases at J, leaving 13 bases unmatched. CDR3: CSAPQGTSLFDEQFF. The CDR3 coding sequence is TGCAGTGCTCCCCAAGGGACTAGCTTGTTCGATGAGCAGTTCTTC.

This clonotype was counted only a few times. The chain employs TRBV9 and TRBJ2-3; D may be TRBD1 or TRBD2 (5 bases each). This CDR3 has 16 residues. V lost 1 base to trimming and J lost 0 bases, with 12 bases between them. Germline lookup yields CDR1 SGDLS and CDR2 YYNGEE. The CDR3: CASSVLPGDSTDTQYF. CDR3 coding DNA: TGTGCCAGCAGCGTACTTCCCGGGGACAGCACAGATACGCAGTATTTT.

The V gene is TRBV7-8, the J gene TRBJ2-5, with TRBD2 matching 9 bases. CDR3 length equals 16 residues. With V trimmed by 7 bases and J by 4 bases, 13 bases remained unmatched. Germline CDR1 SGHVS, CDR2 FQNEAQ. The DNA of the CDR3 is TGTGCCAGCACTCCGACCCCTCAACTAGCGGGAGAGACCCAGTACTTC. Amino acid sequence: CASTPTPQLAGETQYF.

The chain couples TRBV7-9 to TRBJ2-5; 7 nucleotides match TRBD1. The CDR3 is 14 residues long. Per the germline V gene, CDR1 is SEHNR and CDR2 is FQNEAQ (reference sequence). J was trimmed by 4 bases and V by 4 bases; bases with no gene match: 6. The CDR3 sequence is CASSSDRSLETQYF. The CDR3 coding sequence is TGTGCCAGCAGCTCGGACAGGAGCCTAGAGACCCAGTACTTC. Full variable domain (missing parts from reference TRBV7-9 and TRBJ2-5): DTGVSQNPRHKITKRGQNVTFRCDPISEHNRLYWYRQTLGQGPEFLTYFQNEAQLEKSRLLSDRFSAERPKGSFSTLEIQRTEQGDSAMYLCASSSDRSLETQYFGPGTRLLVL.

This chain connects TRBV9 to TRBJ2-7, with D possibly matching TRBD2 (5 bases). The V end lost 6 bases, the J end lost 6 bases, and 19 bases lay between the germline ends. In germline, CDR1 is SGDLS, CDR2 YYNGEE. The CDR3 covers 14 residues. The CDR3 protein is CASTRDPLDTEQYF. CDR3 DNA sequence: TGTGCCAGCACTCGAGACCCACTAGATACCGAGCAGTACTTC.

Turning to this clonotype: One base away lies a much larger clone, so this may be a sequencing read error. This chain links TRBV7-2 with TRBJ2-7; 15 bases map to TRBD2. The DNA end is more similar to TRBJ2-5, so the J call may be wrong. Germline CDR1 is SGHTA and CDR2 is FQGNSA. CDR3 length equals 17 residues. CDR3 protein: CASSRTSGRASPETQYF. The CDR3 DNA reads TGTGCCAGCAGCCGGACTAGCGGGAGGGCCAGCCCAGAGACCCAGTACTTC.

This clonotype was recorded a few times. The rearrangement joins TRBV15 to TRBJ1-2; tentatively, D is TRBD1 (5 bases). Germline V gene data show CDR1 as LNHNV and CDR2 as YYDKDF (reference sequence). CDR3 length: 14 amino acids. Trimming shortened V by 5 bases and J by 3 bases, and 13 bases separated the two germline ends. The CDR3 bases are TGTGCCACCAGCGAGCAGGGCGAATACTATGGCTACACCTTC. This translates into CATSEQGEYYGYTF.

This chain uses TRBV7-9 with TRBJ2-3; possibly TRBD1 or TRBD2 for D (6 bases each). Trimming removed 2 bases at V and 14 bases at J, with 29 bases between. This CDR3 comprises 17 residues. Germline V gives CDR1 SEHNR, CDR2 FQNEAQ (reference sequence). The CDR3 DNA is TGTGCCAGCAGCTTATCTCCTAGCGCGAGAACGGACAGATACGCGTATTTT. Amino acids: CASSLSPSARTDRYAYF.

This chain links TRBV10-3 with TRBJ2-7; a possible D gene is TRBD1 (5 bases). Germline V gives CDR1 ENHRY, CDR2 SYGVKD. The germline V and J ends were trimmed by 10 bases and 5 bases, with 18 bases remaining between them. The CDR3 totals 13 residues. CDR3 nucleotide sequence: TGTGCCACGAGCTTCATGGGGCGCAACGAGCAGTACTTC. Protein sequence: CATSFMGRNEQYF.

The V and J genes are TRBV20-1 and TRBJ2-5; 8 bases map to TRBD1. The J call is in doubt because the DNA end fits TRBJ2-7 better. Germline assignment: CDR1 DFQATT and CDR2 SNEGSKA (reference sequence). There are 14 residues in the CDR3. The CDR3 DNA reads TGCAGTGCCTGGCTCCCGGGACAGGTTTCCGAGCAGTACTTC. Translated, it gives CSAWLPGQVSEQYF.